This TCR beta chain was found in a study of PD-L1 blockade in urothelial cancer (dated by TCRdb to 2017 to 2019). For context, the study as a whole: Every patient began therapy around 2014 and was given atezolizumab 1,200 mg intravenously every 3 weeks. Pretreatment tumor samples, along with matched peripheral blood collected serially before and after atezolizumab treatment, underwent TCR sequencing. In the same patients, pretreatment tumors underwent whole exome sequencing and RNA sequencing in addition to TCR sequencing. Durable clinical benefit was achieved by nine patients but not by the remaining 20. Twenty-five of 29 patients were identified as males with urothelial cancer of bladder origin, and a prior smoking history was reported by 18 of 29 patients. A median of approximately 1,400 T cells and over 1,000 unique TCRs was obtained from tumor samples, and a median clonality of 0.096 and a median T cell proportion of around 0.098 were observed. Durable clinical benefit was defined as a progression-free survival longer than 6 months, and TCR features were additionally tested against progression-free survival and overall survival. The study, an exploratory multi-omic analysis, examined somatic, immune and clinical correlates of response to PD-L1 blockade with atezolizumab in urothelial cancer. Just over 28 patients had pretreatment blood TCR-seq, roughly 24 had at least one posttreatment blood collection, and roughly 24 had tumor TCR-seq. Tumors from two patients failed quality control and three patients lacked available tumor, so five were excluded from tumor TCR analyses. An ECOG performance status of 0 or 1 was recorded for the patients, and 0 to 3 prior chemotherapy regimens had been received by the patients.

The time point label here, explained by the study, means: pretreatment tumor sample. A cohort of approximately 31 patients with locally advanced or metastatic urothelial carcinoma, treated at Memorial Sloan Kettering on a trial protocol, was included. Every piece of tumor tissue used for sequencing was obtained before atezolizumab dosing. The Qiagen DNeasy Blood extraction kit was used to purify genomic DNA from total PBMCs and tumor samples. Synthetic TCR analog templates were spiked into each PCR to estimate absolute template abundance from read counts. In FFPE tumors, housekeeping genes were amplified and quantified to estimate usable DNA and calculate T cell fraction. The immunoSEQ assay used bias-controlled V and J gene primers to amplify TCRbeta CDR3 regions from genomic DNA. Sequencing of rearranged TCRbeta segments was done at approximately 20X coverage. Regarding the original processing steps: Sequencing errors were corrected by clustering and CDR3s were annotated against IMGT to assign V, D and J genes. Only productive TCRbeta rearrangements were used in downstream analyses, excluding out-of-frame or stop-codon sequences. Clonality was calculated as one minus the Shannon entropy normalized by the log of the number of unique productive sequences. Clones differing between time points or between blood and tumor were identified using Fisher's exact test with Benjamini-Hochberg correction, with an adjusted p below 0.01 applied as the threshold. This immuneACCESS table, as held by TCRdb, lists in-frame sequences with V and J called but not all clones. Of the missing ones, under half trace to an unresolved V gene in checked studies; the others have no known cause. The V and J calls and clone size were taken over from that table, and D and trimming were inferred from the DNA. The sample contains under 700 clones, about 41% of them found a single time. 14% of the sample rests with the top ten.

Relative to its sample, this clone is large (0.1 to 1%). The specificity of this receptor is unknown. The sample holds no much larger clone one base away, and base qualities are not on file. Broader findings and caveats from the paper: FFPE tumor samples that were not collected immediately before treatment were used, and only one sample per patient was analyzed, so heterogeneity was possibly missed. Greater expansion of tumor-associated TCR clones in peripheral blood 3 weeks after the start of treatment was observed in patients with durable benefit (n of about 20, p = 0.022). The proportion of tumor-infiltrating T lymphocytes was higher in patients with durable benefit (n ≈ 25, Mann-Whitney p = 0.047). Small sample size (n ≈ 28) and many exploratory analyses mean the results are intended to be hypothesis-generating.

The CDR3 sequence holds 13 residues, the cysteine and phenylalanine included. Just the 39-base CDR3 DNA is kept, in frame starting at base 1. CDR1 and CDR2, per the germline V gene, are SGDLS and YYNGEE. Between the V and J ends, shortened by 5 bases and 7 bases respectively, the junction contains 15 bases. The receptor was derived from a man between 65 and 85 years old with urothelial cancer. Source: tumor tissue, taken before atezolizumab (anti-PD-L1) treatment. Here the chain combines TRBV9 and TRBJ1-1, with no confidently assigned D gene. The nucleotides are TGTGCCAGCAGACTACGGTCGACGGTTGAAGCTTTCTTT. The encoded protein is CASRLRSTVEAFF.